The clone carrying this T cell receptor (beta chain) was recorded once. The antigen remains unidentified. V lost 0 bases, J lost 5 bases, and 17 bases stayed unmatched. This CDR3 spans 20 amino acids. The germline gives CDR1 SGHAT, CDR2 FQNNGV. TCRdb keeps only in-frame clones here, not all; method: immunoSEQ multiplex PCR. The repertoire has about 100,000 clones, around nine tenths of them found once; the top ten carry approximately 0.16%. The sample comes from a study of OX40 agonist ivuxolimab in advanced cancers. Study-level points and caveats: Nonresponders included some who also had low normalized T-cell clonal expansion. Still undetermined is the antigen specificity of the expanded peripheral T cells.

This clonotype was sampled from an adult with an advanced solid tumor such as melanoma, head and neck, liver or kidney cancer. Specimen: CD4+ or CD8+ T cells sorted from blood, collected in a trial of the OX40 agonist ivuxolimab. The chain carries TRBV11-2 and TRBJ2-2; 8 bases fit TRBD2. The DNA of the CDR3 is TGTGCCAGCAGCTTAGATCGTAAGGTAGCGGGGCCTCGTGGGACCGGGGAGCTGTTTTTT. It encodes CASSLDRKVAGPRGTGELFF. Full variable domain (missing parts from reference TRBV11-2 and TRBJ2-2): EAGVAQSPRYKIIEKRQSVAFWCNPISGHATLYWYQQILGQGPKLLIQFQNNGVVDDSQLPKDRFSAERLKGVDSTLKIQPAKLEDSAVYLCASSLDRKVAGPRGTGELFFGEGSRLTVL.